The 20 T cell receptor beta chains in this list originate from one sample, sequenced in a study of Tregs in tolerant kidney transplant recipients. Measured with immunoSEQ multiplex PCR; TCRdb has only the in-frame clones, and not every one. The top ten clones hold approximately 0.54% of a sample with about 120,000 clones, around 91% of them seen once. The sequencing input was CD4+ T cells from blood. Receptors originate from a human donor in good health.

This rearrangement joins TRBV2 to TRBJ1-2, with 10 bases identical to TRBD1. The trim removed 5 bases at V and 4 bases at J, leaving 13 bases unmatched. In germline, CDR1 is SNHLY, CDR2 FYNNEI. The CDR3 spans 17 residues. The CDR3 protein is CASSNSGTGVIRYGYTF. The CDR3 region has the DNA TGTGCCAGCAGTAATTCCGGGACAGGGGTTATTCGCTATGGCTACACCTTC. The complete variable domain, with remaining parts taken from reference TRBV2 and TRBJ1-2, reads EPEVTQTPSHQVTQMGQEVILRCVPISNHLYFYWYRQILGQKVEFLVSFYNNEISEKSEIFDDQFSVERPDGSNFTLKIRSTKLEDSAMYFCASSNSGTGVIRYGYTFGSGTRLTVV.

The chain links TRBV5-1 to TRBJ2-1; TRBD2 matches at 9 bases. CDR3 length: 16 amino acids. V trimming: 4 bases; J trimming: 7 bases; junction bases outside the gene matches: 12. Germline V gives CDR1 SGHRS, CDR2 YFSETQ. The CDR3 DNA reads TGCGCCAGCAGCCCTTTAGGGGCGGGGGGGCAAAATGAGCAGTTCTTC. It yields the protein CASSPLGAGGQNEQFF.

The CDR3 spells CASSGKNRVNYGYTF. The DNA of the CDR3 is TGTGCCAGCAGCGGCAAAAACCGGGTCAACTATGGCTACACCTTC. The rearrangement links TRBV9 to TRBJ1-2, with no clear D. V lost 3 bases to trimming and J lost 2 bases, with 14 bases between them. This CDR3 has 15 amino acids. Per germline, CDR1 SGDLS and CDR2 YYNGEE.

This clone was seen a few times. The DNA of the CDR3 is TGTGCCAGCGGGACGGTCGATACGCAGTATTTT. Translated, it gives CASGTVDTQYF. This chain connects TRBV18 to TRBJ2-3; the D call may be TRBD1 or TRBD2 (5 bases each). The V gene's germline CDR1 is KGHSH and CDR2 LQKENI. The CDR3 runs 11 residues. V lost 8 bases to trimming and J lost 6 bases, with 9 bases between them.

The V gene is TRBV30, the J gene TRBJ1-5; tentative D call: TRBD1 (6 bases). CDR3 length: 16 residues. Per the germline V gene, CDR1 is GTSNPN and CDR2 is SVGIG (reference sequence). The germline V and J ends were trimmed by 0 bases and 7 bases, with 19 bases remaining between them. CDR3 coding DNA: TGTGCCTGGAGTGTACAGGGACACCCCCTTGGACAGCCCCAGCATTTT. This sequence encodes CAWSVQGHPLGQPQHF.

The chain links TRBV4-2 to TRBJ2-7; unclear D gene. The CDR3 has 15 residues. Germline-derived CDR1 and CDR2 are LGHNA and YNFKEQ. V was cut by 1 base and J by 5 bases, with 15 bases left in between. CDR3 coding DNA: TGTGCCAGCAGCCAAGGAGAGTTTTCAGTGGACGAGCAGTACTTC. Translated: CASSQGEFSVDEQYF.

This chain connects TRBV29-1 to TRBJ2-7; D tentatively fits TRBD1 or TRBD2 (5 bases each). CDR1 is SQVTM and CDR2 is ANQGSEA in the germline V gene. This CDR3 has 16 residues. V was cut by 6 bases and J by 6 bases, with 27 bases left in between. The CDR3 sequence is CSVLRGVGDGPTEQYF. The CDR3 DNA reads TGCAGCGTCCTTCGGGGAGTCGGGGACGGACCCACCGAGCAGTACTTC.

The genes are TRBV5-4 and TRBJ1-5, with D unresolved. The CDR3 covers 18 residues. The germline V gene has CDR1 SGHNT and CDR2 YYREEE (reference sequence). Trimming removed 6 bases at V and 1 base at J, with 23 bases between. Here the CDR3 reads CASTLPAAWRASNQPQHF. In nucleotides, the CDR3 is TGTGCCAGCACCCTCCCAGCAGCTTGGCGTGCGAGCAATCAGCCCCAGCATTTT.

V is TRBV11-2 and J is TRBJ2-3, with 7 nucleotides matching TRBD2. The CDR3 is made up of 14 amino acids. V lost 1 base, J lost 6 bases, and 4 bases stayed unmatched. CDR1 SGHAT and CDR2 FQNNGV come from the germline V gene. The CDR3 sequence: CASSLAGGRDTQYF. For the CDR3, the DNA is TGTGCCAGCAGCTTAGCGGGGGGTCGGGATACGCAGTATTTT. The whole variable domain, filled in from reference TRBV11-2 and TRBJ2-3, reads EAGVAQSPRYKIIEKRQSVAFWCNPISGHATLYWYQQILGQGPKLLIQFQNNGVVDDSQLPKDRFSAERLKGVDSTLKIQPAKLEDSAVYLCASSLAGGRDTQYFGPGTRLTVL.

The J gene is TRBJ2-7, the V gene TRBV14, with 11 bases identical to TRBD2. CDR1 SGHDN and CDR2 FVKESK come from the germline V gene. J lost 3 bases, V lost 6 bases, and 1 base had no gene match. The CDR3 has 13 residues. The CDR3 DNA follows: TGTGCCAGCAGGACTAGCGGGGACTACGAGCAGTACTTC. Residues: CASRTSGDYEQYF.

V is TRBV7-3 and J is TRBJ2-1; a possible D gene is TRBD2 (6 bases). The CDR3 runs to 14 residues. In germline, CDR1 is SGHTA, CDR2 FQGTGA. V lost 5 bases and J 9 bases, leaving 17 bases between the germline ends. CDR3 residues: CASSPRTLGGEQFF. The DNA of the CDR3 is TGTGCCAGCAGCCCCCGGACCCTGGGGGGTGAGCAGTTCTTC.

V is TRBV9 and J is TRBJ1-1; D gene ambiguous. Germline lookup yields CDR1 SGDLS and CDR2 YYNGEE. This CDR3 spans 13 amino acids. Trimming pared 3 bases from V and 11 bases from J, leaving 17 bases between. Here the CDR3 DNA reads TGTGCCAGCAGCGCCACGGGCCGTCAAGAGGCTTTCTTT. Translation gives CASSATGRQEAFF.

This chain connects TRBV2 to TRBJ2-5; D is unresolved. CDR1 and CDR2 from the germline V gene are SNHLY and FYNNEI. With 4 bases removed from V and 2 bases from J, the gap between germline ends came to 8 bases. CDR3 length: 13 amino acids. DNA for the CDR3: TGTGCCAGCAGTGTTAGACGGCAAGAGACCCAGTACTTC. It yields the protein CASSVRRQETQYF.

The chain uses TRBV18 and TRBJ2-5; D possibly corresponds to TRBD2 (6 bases). Trimming shortened V by 3 bases and J by 3 bases, and 14 bases separated the two germline ends. Germline assignment: CDR1 KGHSH and CDR2 LQKENI. The CDR3 contains 15 residues. CDR3 residues: CASSPRAGREETQYF. In nucleotides, the CDR3 is TGTGCCAGCTCACCTCGGGCGGGACGGGAAGAGACCCAGTACTTC.

This chain links TRBV7-2 with TRBJ1-5; 9 positions agree with TRBD1. The length of the CDR3 is 14 residues. V lost 5 bases and J lost 5; bases outside the gene matches: 4. The germline gives CDR1 SGHTA, CDR2 FQGNSA. CDR3 region: CASSGGTGHQPQHF. As DNA, the CDR3 is TGTGCCAGCAGCGGAGGGACAGGGCATCAGCCCCAGCATTTT.

The rearrangement links TRBV2 to TRBJ2-3; D call uncertain. The CDR3 length is 16 residues. V was cut by 7 bases and J by 0 bases, with 17 bases left in between. Germline values: CDR1 SNHLY, CDR2 FYNNEI. The CDR3 DNA sequence: TGTGCCAGCACGTCGATTCTCAAAACTAGCACAGATACGCAGTATTTT. It codes for CASTSILKTSTDTQYF.

The chain uses TRBV15 and TRBJ2-3; 7 bases match TRBD2. CDR1 is LNHNV, CDR2 YYDKDF, per germline (reference sequence). Trimming took 0 bases from V and 2 from J; bases not matched to a gene: 5. The CDR3 has 16 amino acids. CDR3 region: CATSREASGFTDTQYF. The CDR3 nucleotides read TGTGCCACCAGCAGAGAGGCTAGCGGCTTCACAGATACGCAGTATTTT.

The V gene is TRBV19, the J gene TRBJ1-4; D remains ambiguous. Germline V gene sequence: CDR1 LNHDA, CDR2 SQIVND (reference sequence). V was clipped by 5 bases and J by 8 bases, with 21 bases between them. The CDR3 consists of 16 residues. CDR3 in amino acids: CASSPSGGADREKLFF. CDR3 coding DNA: TGTGCCAGTAGTCCTTCGGGAGGTGCCGATCGAGAAAAACTGTTTTTT.

The V gene is TRBV10-1, the J gene TRBJ2-7; 8 bases fit TRBD2. The V gene end was trimmed by 2 bases and the J gene end by 4 bases; junction bases not matched to a gene: 7. CDR3 length: 15 residues. Germline V gene data show CDR1 as WNHNN and CDR2 as SYGVQD (reference sequence). CDR3 sequence reads: CASSEGSGGRYEQYF. The CDR3 DNA sequence: TGCGCCAGCAGTGAGGGGTCGGGAGGGCGGTACGAGCAGTACTTC.

The chain is built from TRBV13 and TRBJ2-7; no definite D call. This CDR3 contains 14 residues. Germline assignment: CDR1 PRHDT and CDR2 FYEKMQ (reference sequence). Trimming shortened V by 6 bases and J by 2 bases, and 14 bases separated the two germline ends. Written as DNA, the CDR3 is TGTGCCAGCAGACGCTCGGGCAGACCCTACGAGCAGTACTTC. Protein product: CASRRSGRPYEQYF.